This entry features one TCR beta chain sequence. Its antigen is undetermined. The CDR3 spans 12 residues. Germline lookup yields CDR1 SQVTM and CDR2 ANQGSEA. Trimming cost V 3 bases and J 3 bases, with 7 bases left between them. The assay was immunoSEQ multiplex PCR, and TCRdb's table has in-frame clones only and misses some. The table shows 85,000 to 90,000 clones, with 86% occurring only once. This entry is derived from a study of T cell repertoires and HLA-DP antigens. Study summary: Sorted CD137+CD4+ samples averaged around 230 ng DNA; pre-culture CD4+ samples, approximately 1,100 ng. Study observations and caveats: Against one allele, clones undetected before culture averaged approximately 35%; against the other, 50% to 60%.

This clonotype was obtained from a man aged 50 or older in good health and CMV-seronegative. V is TRBV29-1 and J is TRBJ2-3; maybe TRBD2 (5 bases). Sample: CD4+ T cells from PBMCs. CDR3 nucleotide sequence: TGCAGCGTTGATGGGAGAACAGATACGCAGTATTTT. Translation: CSVDGRTDTQYF.